The source of this T cell receptor (beta chain) is a study of monozygotic twins with inflammatory bowel disease. About this clonotype itself: The antigen remains unidentified.

Notes on the study in general: Healthy co-twins, by inverse Simpson, had higher TCRbeta diversity than their siblings with IBD. The authors could not tell different T cell subtypes apart.

Per sample, reverse transcription was split into eight reactions. TCRalpha and TCRbeta cDNA went through nested PCRs of approximately 16 and 9 cycles, two in total. TCRdb re-called the 5' RACE reads and shows each CDR3 protein once, DNA omitted. The sample data list approximately 420,000 distinct CDR3 sequences. The germline V gene has CDR1 SEHNR and CDR2 FQNEAQ (reference sequence). The CDR3 spans 14 residues. Sequenced: blood. The rearrangement joins TRBV7-9 to TRBJ2-5; TCRdb indicates TRBD2, and absent DNA this call remains unverified. This TCR came from a human donor with ulcerative colitis or Crohn's disease, or a healthy co-twin of an affected twin (not recorded which). The CDR3 is CASSLLGGLETQYF. Full variable domain (missing parts from reference TRBV7-9 and TRBJ2-5): DTGVSQNPRHKITKRGQNVTFRCDPISEHNRLYWYRQTLGQGPEFLTYFQNEAQLEKSRLLSDRFSAERPKGSFSTLEIQRTEQGDSAMYLCASSLLGGLETQYFGPGTRLLVL.